These T cell receptor beta chains were read from a single sample in a study of tumor-infiltrating lymphocytes in localized non-small cell lung cancer. Sequencing was performed with immunoSEQ multiplex PCR; in TCRdb, only in-frame clones are kept and a portion is missing. The table includes around 16,000 clones, about three quarters detected once. The sequencing sample was made of lung tumor tissue. Receptors were obtained from a human donor with non-small cell lung cancer. The CDR3 runs from the conserved cysteine through the conserved F or W. The order of the fields is clone size, V gene, D gene, J gene, CDR3 DNA, CDR3 protein. A D gene is named only where the DNA matches it firmly. Clone size is stated in some rows and not others, as once, few, many or a class when expanded.

-	TRBV29-1	-	TRBJ1-1	TGCAGCGTACGCAGAGAGAACACTGAAGCTTTCTTT	CSVRRENTEAFF
-	TRBV5-5	-	TRBJ1-4	TGTGCCAGCAGTCGAAGGGGAGGAGGAGGTGCAGGTGAAAAACTGTTTTTT	CASSRRGGGGAGEKLFF
-	TRBV7-2	-	TRBJ1-1	TGTGCCAGCAGCTTACGACGGATCAACACTGAAGCTTTCTTT	CASSLRRINTEAFF
-	TRBV29-1	TRBD1	TRBJ1-5	TGCAGCGTCGGGACAGGGCTTAATCAGCCCCAGCATTTT	CSVGTGLNQPQHF
-	TRBV18	-	TRBJ1-2	TGTGCCAGCTCACCCCCCCAGGGCCCCCACTATGGCTACACCTTC	CASSPPQGPHYGYTF
-	TRBV6-1	-	TRBJ1-1	TGTGCCAGCAGTGACCGACAGCGAGAAGCTTTCTTT	CASSDRQREAFF
-	TRBV19	-	TRBJ2-4	TGTGCCAGTAGTGTGTCCGGGACACACACCAAAAACATTCAGTACTTC	CASSVSGTHTKNIQYF
few	TRBV5-4	TRBD2	TRBJ2-1	TGTGCCAGCAGCTTGCCCGGAGCGGGAGAAACCCATGAGCAGTTCTTC	CASSLPGAGETHEQFF
-	TRBV13	-	TRBJ1-4	TGTGCCAGCAGCTTACGAGGGGCGCCGAATGAAAAACTGTTTTTT	CASSLRGAPNEKLFF
-	TRBV5-5	TRBD2	TRBJ2-7	TGTGCCAGCAGCTTGGCCCTAGCGGGTGGAAGCTCCTACGAGCAGTACTTC	CASSLALAGGSSYEQYF
-	TRBV7-2	-	TRBJ1-1	TGTGCCAGCAGCCCCGTTCGGGCTGAAGCTTTCTTT	CASSPVRAEAFF
-	TRBV4-1	TRBD2	TRBJ2-3	TGCGCCAGCAGCCAAGCAGCGCATAGCGGGGGGGCCGGAGATACGCAGTATTTT	CASSQAAHSGGAGDTQYF
-	TRBV5-4	-	TRBJ1-1	TGTGCCAGCAGCTTGGCCGGGCGGATGAACACTGAAGCTTTCTTT	CASSLAGRMNTEAFF
-	TRBV11-2	-	TRBJ1-2	TGTGCCAGCAGCTCCACTTATGGCTACACCTTC	CASSSTYGYTF
-	TRBV7-2	TRBD1	TRBJ1-6	TGTGCCAGCAGCCCCAATACAGGGGGTTCGAGGAGTTCACCCCTCCACTTT	CASSPNTGGSRSSPLHF
-	TRBV18	-	TRBJ1-2	TGTGCCAGCTCACCACAGGCGGGGGAACTAGATGGCTACACCTTC	CASSPQAGELDGYTF
-	TRBV5-6	-	TRBJ2-3	TGTGCCAGCAGCTTGCAGGGGACCACAGATACGCAGTATTTT	CASSLQGTTDTQYF
-	TRBV5-1	-	TRBJ2-1	TGCGCCAGCAGCTTGTCGACTAGTGGTGTGCAGTTCTTC	CASSLSTSGVQFF
once	TRBV5-1	-	TRBJ1-2	TGCGCCAGCAGCCCCCGACCGGGGGGGGAAGGCTACACCTTC	CASSPRPGGEGYTF